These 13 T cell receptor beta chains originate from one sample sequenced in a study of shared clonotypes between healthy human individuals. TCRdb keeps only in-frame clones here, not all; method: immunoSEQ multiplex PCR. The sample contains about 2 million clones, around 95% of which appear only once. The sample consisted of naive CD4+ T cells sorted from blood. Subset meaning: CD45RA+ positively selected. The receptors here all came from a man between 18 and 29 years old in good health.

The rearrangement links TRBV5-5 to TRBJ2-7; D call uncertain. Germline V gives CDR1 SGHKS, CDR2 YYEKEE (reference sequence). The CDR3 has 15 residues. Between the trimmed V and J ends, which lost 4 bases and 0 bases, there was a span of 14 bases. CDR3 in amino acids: CASSPDAPSSYEQYF. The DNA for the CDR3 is TGTGCCAGCAGCCCCGATGCCCCAAGCTCCTACGAGCAGTACTTC.

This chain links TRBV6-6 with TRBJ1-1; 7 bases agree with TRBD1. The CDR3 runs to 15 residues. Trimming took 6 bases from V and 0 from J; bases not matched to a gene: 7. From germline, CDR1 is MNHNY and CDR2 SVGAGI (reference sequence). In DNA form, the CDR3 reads TGTGCCAGCAGACGGACGACAGGGTTGAACACTGAAGCTTTCTTT. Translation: CASRRTTGLNTEAFF.

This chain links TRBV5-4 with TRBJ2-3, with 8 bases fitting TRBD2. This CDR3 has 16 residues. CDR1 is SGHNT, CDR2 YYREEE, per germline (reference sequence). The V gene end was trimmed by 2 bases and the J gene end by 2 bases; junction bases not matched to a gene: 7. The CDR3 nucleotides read TGTGCCAGCAGCTTCCACACTAGCGGTTCCACAGATACGCAGTATTTT. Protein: CASSFHTSGSTDTQYF.

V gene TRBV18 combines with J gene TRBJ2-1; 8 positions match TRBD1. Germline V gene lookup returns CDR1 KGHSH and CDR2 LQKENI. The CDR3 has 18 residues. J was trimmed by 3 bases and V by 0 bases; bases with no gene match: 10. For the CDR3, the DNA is TGTGCCAGCTCACCACCAATGATAGGGACAGGAATCTACAATGAGCAGTTCTTC. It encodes CASSPPMIGTGIYNEQFF.

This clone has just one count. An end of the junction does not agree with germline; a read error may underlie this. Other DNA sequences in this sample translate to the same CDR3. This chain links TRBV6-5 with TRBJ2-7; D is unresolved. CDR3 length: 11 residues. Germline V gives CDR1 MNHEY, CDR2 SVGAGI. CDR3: CASSERYEQYF. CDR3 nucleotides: TGCGCCAGCAGTGAGAGATACGAGCAGTACTTC.

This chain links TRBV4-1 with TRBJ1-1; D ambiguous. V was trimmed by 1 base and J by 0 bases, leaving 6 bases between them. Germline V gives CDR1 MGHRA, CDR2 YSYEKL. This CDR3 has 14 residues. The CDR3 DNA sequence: TGCGCCAGCAGCCAAGTAACAGTGAACACTGAAGCTTTCTTT. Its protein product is CASSQVTVNTEAFF.

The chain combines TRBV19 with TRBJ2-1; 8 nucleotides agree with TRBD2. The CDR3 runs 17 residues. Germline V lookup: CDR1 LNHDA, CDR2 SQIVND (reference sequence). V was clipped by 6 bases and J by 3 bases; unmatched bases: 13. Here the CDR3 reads CASRTTGAGGDYNEQFF. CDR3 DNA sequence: TGTGCCAGTAGGACCACCGGGGCGGGAGGTGACTACAATGAGCAGTTCTTC.

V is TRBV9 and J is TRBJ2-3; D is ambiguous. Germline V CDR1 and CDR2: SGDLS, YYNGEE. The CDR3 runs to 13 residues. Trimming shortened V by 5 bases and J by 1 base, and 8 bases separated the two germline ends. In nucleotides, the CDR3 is TGTGCCAGCAGTAGAGTCGGCACAGATACGCAGTATTTT. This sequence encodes CASSRVGTDTQYF.

The CDR3 reads CASSFVRGSDTQYF. The CDR3 nucleotides read TGTGCCAGCAGCTTTGTGAGGGGATCAGATACGCAGTATTTT. The chain combines TRBV7-3 with TRBJ2-3, with D perhaps given as TRBD1 or TRBD2 (5 bases each). From germline, CDR1 is SGHTA and CDR2 FQGTGA. This CDR3 region has 14 residues. V shed 3 bases and J shed 4 bases, with 11 bases lying between them.

The CDR3 bases are TGTGCCAGCAGCTTGGGCGGACAGAAGAATCAGCCCCAGCATTTT. It specifies CASSLGGQKNQPQHF. V usage is TRBV5-6 and J usage is TRBJ1-5; D perhaps matches TRBD1 (6 bases). V was trimmed by 0 bases and J by 4 bases, leaving 11 bases between them. The CDR3 spans 15 residues. Per the germline V gene, CDR1 is SGHDT and CDR2 is YYEEEE.

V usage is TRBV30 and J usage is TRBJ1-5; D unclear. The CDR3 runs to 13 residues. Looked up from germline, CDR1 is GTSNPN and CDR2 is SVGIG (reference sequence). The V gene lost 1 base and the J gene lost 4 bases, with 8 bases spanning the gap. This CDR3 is CAWSGSDNQPQHF. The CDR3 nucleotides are TGTGCCTGGAGTGGCTCAGATAATCAGCCCCAGCATTTT.

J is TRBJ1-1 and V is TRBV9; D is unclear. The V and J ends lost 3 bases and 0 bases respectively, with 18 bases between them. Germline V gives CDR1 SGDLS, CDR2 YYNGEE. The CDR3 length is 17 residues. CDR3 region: CASSAYGRGTVNTEAFF. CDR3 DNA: TGTGCCAGCAGCGCCTATGGACGAGGAACAGTGAACACTGAAGCTTTCTTT.

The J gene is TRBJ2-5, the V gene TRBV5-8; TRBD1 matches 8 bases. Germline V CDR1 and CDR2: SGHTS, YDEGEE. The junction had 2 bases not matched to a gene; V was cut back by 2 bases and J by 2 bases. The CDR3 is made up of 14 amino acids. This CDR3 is CASSFGTGQETQYF. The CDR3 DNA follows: TGTGCCAGCAGCTTCGGGACAGGTCAAGAGACCCAGTACTTC.